The entry that follows covers one TCR beta chain sequence. The antigen remains unidentified. The sample originates from a study of cytomegalovirus exposure and HLA in healthy donors. Whole-study results and caveats: TCR beta sequences reportedly predicted most subjects' HLA-A and HLA-B alleles accurately. Researchers catalogued roughly 170 TCR beta chains as cytomegalovirus-associated.

The CDR3 runs to 13 residues. After removal of 6 bases from V and 3 bases from J, the junction contained 2 bases not matched to a gene. CDR1 is MNHEY, CDR2 SVGAGI, per germline. Donors showed nominal health when sampled, although they likely had unrecorded immune exposures. Primers for the PCR totalled 60 Vbeta and 13 Jbeta. Method: immunoSEQ multiplex PCR; TCRdb's copy keeps in-frame clones and lacks some. The table includes about 160,000 clones, 79% detected once. The V and J genes are TRBV6-5 and TRBJ2-7; 10 bases fit TRBD2. Sequences were obtained from PBMCs. The clonotype was recovered from a man aged 45-65 years in good health and CMV-seropositive. CDR3 protein: CASRASGSYEQYF. CDR3 nucleotide sequence: TGTGCCAGCAGGGCTAGCGGGAGCTACGAGCAGTACTTC.